This T cell receptor (beta chain) stems from a study of T-cell memory formation after mild COVID-19. For this clonotype: Its antigen remains unidentified.

Losses at the gene ends were 2 bases for V and 3 bases for J; bases not matched to a gene: 5. Germline CDR1 is GTSNPN and CDR2 is SVGIG (reference sequence). The CDR3 consists of 14 residues. Barcoded TCR alpha and TCR beta cDNA libraries with UMIs came from 5'RACE using constant-segment primers. Each CDR3 protein is one row after TCRdb ran MiXCR on the 5' RACE reads. The sample holds some 150,000 distinct CDR3 sequences; 14% are singletons and the top ten take about 26%. Study observations and caveats: Clones that contracted from day 15 to 85 had balanced CD4/CD8; later expanders were CD4+ biased.

The chain has TRBV30 and TRBJ2-7; 9 nucleotides match TRBD1. Input material: PBMCs or a T cell subset sorted from them (not recorded which). The sequence was obtained from an adult woman who had mild COVID-19 (a few samples of this study predate the infection). Cell type and time point are not known. The CDR3 bases are TGTGCCTGGAGTATCCTGACAGGGGGCTACGAGCAGTACTTC. It encodes CAWSILTGGYEQYF.